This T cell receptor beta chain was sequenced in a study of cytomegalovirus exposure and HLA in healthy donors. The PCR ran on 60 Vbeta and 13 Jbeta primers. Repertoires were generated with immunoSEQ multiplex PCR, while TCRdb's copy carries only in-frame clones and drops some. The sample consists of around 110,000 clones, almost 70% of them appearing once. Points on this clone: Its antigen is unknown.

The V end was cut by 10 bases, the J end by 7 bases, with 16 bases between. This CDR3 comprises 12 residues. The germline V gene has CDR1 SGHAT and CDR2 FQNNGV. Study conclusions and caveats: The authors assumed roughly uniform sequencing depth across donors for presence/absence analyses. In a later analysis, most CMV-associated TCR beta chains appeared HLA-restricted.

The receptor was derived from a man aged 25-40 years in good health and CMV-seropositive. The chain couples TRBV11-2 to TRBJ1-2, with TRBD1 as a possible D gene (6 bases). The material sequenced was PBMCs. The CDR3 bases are TGTGCCACTGACCAGGGGCTCGGTGGCTACACCTTC. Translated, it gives CATDQGLGGYTF.